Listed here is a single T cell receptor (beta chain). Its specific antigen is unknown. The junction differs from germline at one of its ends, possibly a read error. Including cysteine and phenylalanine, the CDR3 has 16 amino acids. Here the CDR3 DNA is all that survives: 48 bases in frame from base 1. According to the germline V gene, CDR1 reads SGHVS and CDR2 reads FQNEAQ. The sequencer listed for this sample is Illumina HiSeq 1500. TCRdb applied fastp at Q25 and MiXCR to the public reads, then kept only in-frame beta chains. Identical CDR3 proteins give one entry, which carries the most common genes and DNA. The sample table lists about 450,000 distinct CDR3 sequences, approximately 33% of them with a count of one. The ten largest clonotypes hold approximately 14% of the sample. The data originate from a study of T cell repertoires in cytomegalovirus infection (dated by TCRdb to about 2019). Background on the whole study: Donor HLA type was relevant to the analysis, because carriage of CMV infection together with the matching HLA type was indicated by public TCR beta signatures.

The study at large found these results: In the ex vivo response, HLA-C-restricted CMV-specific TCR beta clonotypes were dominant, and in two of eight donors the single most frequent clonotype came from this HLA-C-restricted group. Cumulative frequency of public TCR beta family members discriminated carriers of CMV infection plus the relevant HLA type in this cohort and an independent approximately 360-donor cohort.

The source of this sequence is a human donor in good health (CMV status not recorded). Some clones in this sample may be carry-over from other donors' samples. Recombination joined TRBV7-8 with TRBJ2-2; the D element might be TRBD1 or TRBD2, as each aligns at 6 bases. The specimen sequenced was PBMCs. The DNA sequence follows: TGTGCTAGCAGCTTATATGGGGGGCCGGACACCGGGGAGCCGTTTTTT. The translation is CASSLYGGPDTGEPFF.